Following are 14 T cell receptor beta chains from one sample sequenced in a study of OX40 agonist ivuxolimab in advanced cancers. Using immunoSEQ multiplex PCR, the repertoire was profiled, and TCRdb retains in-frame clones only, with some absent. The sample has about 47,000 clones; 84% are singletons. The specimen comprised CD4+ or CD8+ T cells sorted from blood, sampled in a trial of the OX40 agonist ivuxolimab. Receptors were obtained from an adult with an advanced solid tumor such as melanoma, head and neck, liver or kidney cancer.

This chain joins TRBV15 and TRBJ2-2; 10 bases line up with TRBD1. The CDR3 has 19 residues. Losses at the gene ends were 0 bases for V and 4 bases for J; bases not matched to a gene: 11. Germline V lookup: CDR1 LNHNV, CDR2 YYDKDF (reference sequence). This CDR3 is CATSRDLIGTGVGTGELFF. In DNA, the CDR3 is TGTGCCACCAGCAGAGACCTAATTGGGACAGGGGTAGGCACCGGGGAGCTGTTTTTT.

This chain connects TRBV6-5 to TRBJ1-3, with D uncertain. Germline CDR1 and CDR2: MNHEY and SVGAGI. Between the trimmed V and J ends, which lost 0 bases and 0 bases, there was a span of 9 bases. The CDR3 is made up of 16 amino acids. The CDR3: CASSYSSMDSGNTIYF. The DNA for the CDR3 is TGTGCCAGCAGTTACTCGTCCATGGACTCTGGAAACACCATATATTTT.

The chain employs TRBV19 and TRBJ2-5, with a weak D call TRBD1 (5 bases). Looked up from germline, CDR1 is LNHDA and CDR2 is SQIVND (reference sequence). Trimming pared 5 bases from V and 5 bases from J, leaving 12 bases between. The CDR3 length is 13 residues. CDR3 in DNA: TGTGCCAGTAGTTCAGGGATGGGTGAGACCCAGTACTTC. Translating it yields CASSSGMGETQYF.

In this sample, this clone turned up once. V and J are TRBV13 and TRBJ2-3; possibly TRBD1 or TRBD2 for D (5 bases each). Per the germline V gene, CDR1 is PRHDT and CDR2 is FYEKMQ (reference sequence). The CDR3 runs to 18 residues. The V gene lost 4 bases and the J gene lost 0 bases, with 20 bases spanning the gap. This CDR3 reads CASSSLEPGRLSTDTQYF. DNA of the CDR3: TGTGCCAGCAGCTCTCTGGAACCGGGACGACTTAGCACAGATACGCAGTATTTT. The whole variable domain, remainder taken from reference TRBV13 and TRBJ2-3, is AAGVIQSPRHLIKEKRETATLKCYPIPRHDTVYWYQQGPGQDPQFLISFYEKMQSDKGSIPDRFSAQQFSDYHSELNMSSLELGDSALYFCASSSLEPGRLSTDTQYFGPGTRLTVL.

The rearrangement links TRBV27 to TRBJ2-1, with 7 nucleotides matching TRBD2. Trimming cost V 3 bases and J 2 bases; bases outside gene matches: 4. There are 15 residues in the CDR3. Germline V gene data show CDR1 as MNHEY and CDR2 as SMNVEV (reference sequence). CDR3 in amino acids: CASSLSSGPYNEQFF. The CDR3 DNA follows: TGTGCCAGCAGTTTGTCTAGCGGTCCCTACAATGAGCAGTTCTTC.

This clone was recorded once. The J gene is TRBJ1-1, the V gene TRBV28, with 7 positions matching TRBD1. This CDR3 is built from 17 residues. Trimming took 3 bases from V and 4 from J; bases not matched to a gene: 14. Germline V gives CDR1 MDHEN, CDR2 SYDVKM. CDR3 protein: CASSFHGRQGLSTEAFF. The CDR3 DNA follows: TGTGCCAGCAGTTTCCACGGTAGACAGGGTTTATCCACTGAAGCTTTCTTT.

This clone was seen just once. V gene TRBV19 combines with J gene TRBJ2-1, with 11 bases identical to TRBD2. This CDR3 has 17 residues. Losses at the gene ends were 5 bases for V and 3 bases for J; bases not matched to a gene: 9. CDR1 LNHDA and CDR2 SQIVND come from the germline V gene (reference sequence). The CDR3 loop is CASSASSGGNLYNEQFF. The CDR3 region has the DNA TGTGCCAGTAGTGCTTCTAGCGGGGGGAACCTCTACAATGAGCAGTTCTTC.

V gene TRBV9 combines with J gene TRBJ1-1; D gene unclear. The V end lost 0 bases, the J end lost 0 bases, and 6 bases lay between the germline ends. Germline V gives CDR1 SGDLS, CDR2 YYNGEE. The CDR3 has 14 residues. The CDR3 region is CASSVGWLNTEAFF. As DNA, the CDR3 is TGTGCCAGCAGCGTAGGATGGTTGAACACTGAAGCTTTCTTT.

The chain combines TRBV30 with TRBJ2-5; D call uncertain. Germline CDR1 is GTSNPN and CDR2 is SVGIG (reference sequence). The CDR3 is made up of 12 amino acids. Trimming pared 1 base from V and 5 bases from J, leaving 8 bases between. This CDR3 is CAWSEQGETQYF. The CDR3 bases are TGTGCCTGGAGTGAACAAGGGGAGACCCAGTACTTC.

The CDR3 loop reads CASSYGGGGAYEQYF. CDR3 sequence (DNA): TGTGCCAGCAGCTACGGAGGCGGGGGGGCCTACGAGCAGTACTTC. V usage is TRBV13 and J usage is TRBJ2-7, with TRBD2 matching 9 bases. The CDR3 has 15 amino acids. Germline loops: CDR1 PRHDT, CDR2 FYEKMQ (reference sequence). The V segment lost 4 bases and the J segment 2 bases; nucleotides outside the gene matches: 6.

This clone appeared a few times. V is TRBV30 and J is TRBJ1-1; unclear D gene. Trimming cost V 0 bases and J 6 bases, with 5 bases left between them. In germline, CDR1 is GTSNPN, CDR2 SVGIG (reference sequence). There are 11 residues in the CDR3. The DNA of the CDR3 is TGTGCCTGGAGTGTCGGGGCTGAAGCTTTCTTT. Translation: CAWSVGAEAFF.

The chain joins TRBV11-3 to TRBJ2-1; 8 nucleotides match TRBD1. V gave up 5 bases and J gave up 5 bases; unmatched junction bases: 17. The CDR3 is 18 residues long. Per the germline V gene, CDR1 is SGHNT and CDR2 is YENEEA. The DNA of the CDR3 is TGTGCCAGCAGCCCCCGCATCCAGGACAGGGTCTCGGACAATGAGCAGTTCTTC. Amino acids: CASSPRIQDRVSDNEQFF.

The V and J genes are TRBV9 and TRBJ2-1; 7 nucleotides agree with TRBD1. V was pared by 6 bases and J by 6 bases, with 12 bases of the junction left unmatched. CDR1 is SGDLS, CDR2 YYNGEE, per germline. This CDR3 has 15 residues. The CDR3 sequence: CASTQGVRSSNEQFF. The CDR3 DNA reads TGTGCCAGCACCCAGGGGGTAAGAAGCTCCAATGAGCAGTTCTTC.

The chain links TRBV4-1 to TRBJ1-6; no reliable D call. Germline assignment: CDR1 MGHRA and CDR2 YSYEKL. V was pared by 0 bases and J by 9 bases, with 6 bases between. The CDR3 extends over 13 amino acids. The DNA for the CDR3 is TGCGCCAGCAGCCAAGATTTAGTTTCACCCCTCCACTTT. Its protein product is CASSQDLVSPLHF.